Here is one T cell receptor (beta chain) with its context. This specimen belongs to a study of blood T cell repertoires in COVID-19. On the study more broadly: Sites in the United States, Italy and Spain provided acute and convalescent COVID-19 samples. PBMCs, B-cell-depleted T cells, or T cells were the source of the cDNA or gDNA that made up the material.

Original processing methods: Counts of nucleated cells, estimated from reference gene primer amplification, were obtained. Using immunoSEQ multiplex PCR, the repertoire was profiled, and TCRdb retains in-frame clones only, with some absent. V, J and clone size reflect that table, while D and trimming were determined from the DNA. In the table there are hundreds of thousands of clones, 81% of which are singletons. The CDR3 length is 14 residues. Germline CDR1 and CDR2: WNHNN and SYGVQD (reference sequence). With 3 bases clipped from V and 10 bases from J, the junction kept 10 bases outside the gene matches.

The J gene is TRBJ2-3, the V gene TRBV10-1; 7 bases fit TRBD1. This TCR was sampled from an elderly woman with acute or convalescent COVID-19. The sequenced sample was peripheral blood. The CDR3 nucleotides are TGCGCCAGCAGTGACCCATTCAGGGGGTTTTCGCAGTATTTT. Its protein product is CASSDPFRGFSQYF.